This T cell receptor (beta chain) was sequenced in a study of control samples from healthy donors and cancer patients. Sequencing used immunoSEQ multiplex PCR; TCRdb keeps in-frame clones, though not all of them. The sample records 50,000 to 55,000 clones, roughly nine tenths being singletons. The CDR3 length is 14 residues. The germline V gene has CDR1 SGHRS and CDR2 YFSETQ. V shed 6 bases and J shed 0 bases, with 10 bases lying between them. The specimen sequenced was PBMCs. The clonotype originates from a middle-aged man with colorectal cancer. V and J are TRBV5-1 and TRBJ2-1; D unclear. CDR3 nucleotides: TGCGCCAGCAAGGTAAGAAGCTCCTACAATGAGCAGTTCTTC. Protein product: CASKVRSSYNEQFF.